This paragraph covers one T cell receptor (beta chain) sequence. What it recognizes is unknown. The sample comes from a study of lymphopenia after photon versus proton radiotherapy. General study findings and limits: Oligoclonal CD8+ Temra expansion after nadir drove photon patients' diversity drop. Authors raise, but do not show, better survival with proton therapy.

CDR1 and CDR2 from the germline V gene are MGHRA and YSYEKL. The germline V and J ends were trimmed by 1 base and 10 bases, with 14 bases remaining between them. The CDR3 contains 14 residues. Assay used: immunoSEQ multiplex PCR; TCRdb lists only in-frame clones, some missing. Of 68,000 or so clones listed, just over 90% are singletons. The material was peripheral blood, obtained from a patient treated with photon-based radiotherapy. The clonotype was recovered from a woman aged 65 to 85 with pancreatic cancer. The rearrangement joins TRBV4-1 to TRBJ2-1; D might be TRBD2 (6 bases). For the CDR3, the DNA is TGCGCCAGCAGCCAAGTGGAGGGCTTCTCCGAGCAGTTCTTC. This sequence encodes CASSQVEGFSEQFF.